This TCR beta chain was identified during a study of blood T cell repertoires in COVID-19. Germline CDR1 reads KGHSH; CDR2 reads LQKENI. V lost 0 bases to trimming and J lost 4 bases, with 18 bases between them. This CDR3 is built from 17 residues. Clones were read by immunoSEQ multiplex PCR, and TCRdb kept only the in-frame ones, dropping some. The sample lists 150,000 to 200,000 clones; around 83% were seen once. What was sequenced was peripheral blood. The rearrangement links TRBV18 to TRBJ1-1; TRBD1 might be the D (6 bases). The TCR originated in a woman older than 75 in a cohort sampled during active or convalescent COVID-19. The CDR3 DNA follows: TGTGCCAGCTCACCACCGGACCCTGGGCGGGGGCGCACTGAAGCTTTCTTT. Encoded protein: CASSPPDPGRGRTEAFF.